This T cell receptor beta chain was profiled in a study of T-cell reconstitution after alpha-beta-depleted transplantation in children. This clonotype occurred a few times. This CDR3 comprises 13 residues. V lost 3 bases and J 2 bases, leaving 9 bases between the germline ends. Germline CDR1 reads SGHRS; CDR2 reads YFSETQ. For TCRbeta, the library was prepared with unique molecular identifiers. TCRdb re-called the PCR reads through MiXCR, storing one row per CDR3 protein. There are approximately 120,000 distinct CDR3 sequences in the sample; roughly 10% occur only once, and nearly 25% lies in the top ten.

This chain uses TRBV5-1 with TRBJ2-7, with D hard to call. The clonotype originates from a girl less than two years old who had a stem cell transplant for combined immunodeficiency, so the T cells may come from the graft donor. The sample consisted of PBMCs, mostly from graft donor cells, taken 180 days after TCRalphabeta/CD19-depleted stem cell transplant. The CDR3 DNA reads as TGCGCCAGCAGCTGGTCAAACACCTACGAGCAGTACTTC. It is translated as CASSWSNTYEQYF.